Sequencing of this T cell receptor (beta chain) was carried out in a study of T cell responses to AZD1222 COVID-19 vaccine. Germline loops: CDR1 SGHRS, CDR2 YFSETQ. V lost 0 bases and J 1 base, leaving 10 bases between the germline ends. CDR3 length equals 15 residues. Assay: immunoSEQ multiplex PCR; the TCRdb copy retains only in-frame clones and omits some. This table has over 130,000 clones, roughly 90% appearing once. The source is an adult who received the AZD1222 COVID-19 vaccine. Material: peripheral blood, obtained 28 days after the second AZD1222 dose. V gene TRBV5-1 combines with J gene TRBJ1-1; D gene unclear. The CDR3 spells CASSLDGRSNTEAFF. CDR3 nucleotides: TGCGCCAGCAGCTTGGATGGCAGATCGAACACTGAAGCTTTCTTT.